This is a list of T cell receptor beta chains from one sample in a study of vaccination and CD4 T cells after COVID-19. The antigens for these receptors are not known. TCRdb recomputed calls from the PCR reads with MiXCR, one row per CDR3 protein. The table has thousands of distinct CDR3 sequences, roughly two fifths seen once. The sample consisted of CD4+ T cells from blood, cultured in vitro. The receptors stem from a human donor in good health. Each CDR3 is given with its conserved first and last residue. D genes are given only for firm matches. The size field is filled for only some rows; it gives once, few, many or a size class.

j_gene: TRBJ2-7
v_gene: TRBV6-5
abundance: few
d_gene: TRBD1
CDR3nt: TGTGCCAGCAGTTACTCGGGGACAGGGGCCGAGCAGTACTTC
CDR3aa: CASSYSGTGAEQYF

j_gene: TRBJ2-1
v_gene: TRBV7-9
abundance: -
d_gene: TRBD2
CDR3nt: TGTGCCAGCAGCTTGGCGACTAGCGGGAGGATTTACAATGAGCAGTTCTTC
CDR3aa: CASSLATSGRIYNEQFF

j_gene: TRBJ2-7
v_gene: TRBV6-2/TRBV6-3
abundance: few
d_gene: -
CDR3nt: TGTGCCAGCAGTCCCCGCGGGGACCCCTACGAGCAGTACTTC
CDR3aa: CASSPRGDPYEQYF

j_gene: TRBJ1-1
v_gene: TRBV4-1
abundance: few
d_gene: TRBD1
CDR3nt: TGCGCCAGCAGCCTCGGGCACCGGGACAGGGTAAGGCGCACTGAAGCTTTCTTT
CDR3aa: CASSLGHRDRVRRTEAFF

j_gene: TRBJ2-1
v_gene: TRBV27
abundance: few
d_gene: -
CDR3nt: TGTGCCAGCACTATAACGGGAACCTACAATGAGCAGTTCTTC
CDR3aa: CASTITGTYNEQFF

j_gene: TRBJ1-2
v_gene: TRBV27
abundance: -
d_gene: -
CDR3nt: TGTGCCAGCAGTTTACGCGGTTTCTATGGCTACACCTTC
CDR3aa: CASSLRGFYGYTF

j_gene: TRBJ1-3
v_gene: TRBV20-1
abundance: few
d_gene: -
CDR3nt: TGCAGTGCTCCTCGCGGAGGTAGCTCTGGAAACACCATATATTTT
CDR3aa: CSAPRGGSSGNTIYF

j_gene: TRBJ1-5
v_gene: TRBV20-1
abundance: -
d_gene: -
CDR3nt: TGCAGTGCTGGGGGTTGGGGGCAGCCCCAGCATTTT
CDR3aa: CSAGGWGQPQHF

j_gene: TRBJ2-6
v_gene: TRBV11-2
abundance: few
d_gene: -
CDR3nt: TGTGCCAGCAGCGCAAGGGATGGTGGGGCCAACGTCCTGACTTTC
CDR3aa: CASSARDGGANVLTF

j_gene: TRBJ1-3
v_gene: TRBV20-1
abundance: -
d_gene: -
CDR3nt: TGCAGTGCTAGAGATAACCCCCGTAGCCACTCTGGAAACACCATATATTTT
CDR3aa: CSARDNPRSHSGNTIYF

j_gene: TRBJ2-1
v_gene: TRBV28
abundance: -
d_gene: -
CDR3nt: TGTGCCAGCAGTTTGAGGCGAAGCTCCTACAATGAGCAGTTCTTC
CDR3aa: CASSLRRSSYNEQFF

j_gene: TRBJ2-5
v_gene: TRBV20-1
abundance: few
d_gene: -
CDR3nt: TGCAGTGCCACCCCCCCGGGGGTGGGAAAGACCCAGTACTTC
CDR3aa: CSATPPGVGKTQYF

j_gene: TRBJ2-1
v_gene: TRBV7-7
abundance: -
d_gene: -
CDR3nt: TGTGCTAGCAGTACGGCATTCTCCTACAATGAGCAGTTCTTC
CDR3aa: CASSTAFSYNEQFF

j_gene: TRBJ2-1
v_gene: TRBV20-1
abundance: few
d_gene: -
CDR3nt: TGCAGTGTTTTAACAGGGAATAGCTACAATGAGCAGTTCTTC
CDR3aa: CSVLTGNSYNEQFF

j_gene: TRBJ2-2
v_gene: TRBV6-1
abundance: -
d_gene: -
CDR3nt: TGTGCCAGCAGTGTATTTTTGCCCGGGGAGCTGTTTTTT
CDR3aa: CASSVFLPGELFF

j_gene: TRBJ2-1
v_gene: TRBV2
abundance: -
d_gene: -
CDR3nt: TGTGCCAGCAGTGAAAGAGGGCGGGCCACCTACAATGAGCAGTTCTTC
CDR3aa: CASSERGRATYNEQFF

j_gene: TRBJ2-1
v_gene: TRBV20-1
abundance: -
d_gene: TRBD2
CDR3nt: TGCAGTGCTAGAGGGCTAGCGGGAGGCAACAATGGGCAGTTCTTC
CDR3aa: CSARGLAGGNNGQFF

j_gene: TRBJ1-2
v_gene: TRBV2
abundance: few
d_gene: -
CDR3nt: TGTGCCAGCAGATCTTCGGATAGATCGGGCTATGGCTACACCTTC
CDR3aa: CASRSSDRSGYGYTF

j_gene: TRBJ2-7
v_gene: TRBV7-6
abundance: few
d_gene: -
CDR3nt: TGTGCCAGCAGCATCGACCCCGCCTACGAGCAGTACTTC
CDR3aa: CASSIDPAYEQYF

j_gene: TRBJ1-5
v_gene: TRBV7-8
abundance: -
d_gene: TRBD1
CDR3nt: TGTGCCAGCAGCCGTACAGGGGATAGCAATCAGCCCCAGCATTTT
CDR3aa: CASSRTGDSNQPQHF

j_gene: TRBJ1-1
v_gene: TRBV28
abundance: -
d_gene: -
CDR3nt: TGTGCCAGCAGTTTTGGGCAGTTTGAAGCTTTCTTT
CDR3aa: CASSFGQFEAFF

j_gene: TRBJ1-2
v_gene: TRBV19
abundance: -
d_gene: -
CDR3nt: TGTGCCAGTAGTATAATGGGGGGCGCCGACTATGGCTACACCTTC
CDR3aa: CASSIMGGADYGYTF

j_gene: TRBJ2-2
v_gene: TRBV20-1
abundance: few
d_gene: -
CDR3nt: TGCAGTGCTAGGGTCGGCGGGGCGACCGGGGAGCTGTTTTTT
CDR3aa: CSARVGGATGELFF

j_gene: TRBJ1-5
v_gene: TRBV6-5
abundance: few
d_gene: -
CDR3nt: TGTGCCAGCAGTTCAGGGGATAGCAATCAGCCCCAGCATTTT
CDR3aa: CASSSGDSNQPQHF

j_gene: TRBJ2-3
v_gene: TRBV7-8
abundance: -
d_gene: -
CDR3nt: TGTGCCAGCAGCTTAGTAACGCGGCCAAGCACAGATACGCAGTATTTT
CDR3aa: CASSLVTRPSTDTQYF

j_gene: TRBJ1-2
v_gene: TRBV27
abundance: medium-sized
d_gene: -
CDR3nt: TGTGCCAGCAGCCCGGAGGGGTATGGCTACACCTTC
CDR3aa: CASSPEGYGYTF

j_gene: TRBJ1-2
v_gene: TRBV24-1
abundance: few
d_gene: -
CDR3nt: TGTGCCACCAGTGATTTTGTCCGGGGAAACTATGGCTACACCTTC
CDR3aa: CATSDFVRGNYGYTF

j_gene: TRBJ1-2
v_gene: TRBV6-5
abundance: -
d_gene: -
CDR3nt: TGTGCCAGCAGTTACGGGGCACTGACTGGTGGCTACACCTTC
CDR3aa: CASSYGALTGGYTF

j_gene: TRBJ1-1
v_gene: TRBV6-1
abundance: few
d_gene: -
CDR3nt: TGTGCCAGCACACCTTCTTACGGGGGGAACACTGAAGCTTTCTTT
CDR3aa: CASTPSYGGNTEAFF

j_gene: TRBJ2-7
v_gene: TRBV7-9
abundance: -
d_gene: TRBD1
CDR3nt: TGTGCCAGCACCGACACAGGGGGCACCTACGAGCAGTACTTC
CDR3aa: CASTDTGGTYEQYF

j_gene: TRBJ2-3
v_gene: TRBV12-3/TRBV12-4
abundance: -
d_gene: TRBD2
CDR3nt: TGTGCCAGCACTAGCGGGCTTAGCACAGATACGCAGTATTTT
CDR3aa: CASTSGLSTDTQYF

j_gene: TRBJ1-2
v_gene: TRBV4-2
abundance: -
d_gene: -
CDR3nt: TGTGCCAGCAGCCACCTCGAGAGGGAGGCCCGTGGCTACACCTTC
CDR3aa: CASSHLEREARGYTF

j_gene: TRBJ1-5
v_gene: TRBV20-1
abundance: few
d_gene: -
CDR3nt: TGCAGTGCTGAAATTGGGGGGCAGCCCCAGCATTTT
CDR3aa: CSAEIGGQPQHF

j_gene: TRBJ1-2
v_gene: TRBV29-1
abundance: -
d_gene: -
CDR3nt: TGCAGCGTTCGAGACCGGGATACCTATGGCTACACCTTC
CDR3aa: CSVRDRDTYGYTF

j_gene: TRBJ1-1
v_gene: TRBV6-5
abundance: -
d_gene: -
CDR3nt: TGTGCCAGCAGTTATTACAGCAACACTGAAGCTTTCTTT
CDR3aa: CASSYYSNTEAFF

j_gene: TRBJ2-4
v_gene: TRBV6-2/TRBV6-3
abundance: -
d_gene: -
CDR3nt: TGTGCCAGCAGTAACAGGGTACGCAACATTCAGTACTTC
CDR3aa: CASSNRVRNIQYF

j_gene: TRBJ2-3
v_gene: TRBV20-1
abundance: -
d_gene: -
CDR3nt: TGCAGTGCTAGATGGGATACGCAGTATTTT
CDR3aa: CSARWDTQYF

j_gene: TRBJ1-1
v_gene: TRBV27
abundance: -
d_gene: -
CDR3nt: TGTGCCAGCACCACCCTTAGGGCGACAGGACGGACTGAAGCTTTCTTT
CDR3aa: CASTTLRATGRTEAFF